The rows below give T cell receptor beta chains drawn from one sample of a study. TCRdb re-called the RT-PCR reads through MiXCR, storing one row per CDR3 protein. The sample has about 680,000 distinct CDR3 sequences; 14% are singletons. The sequencing input was memory CD4+ T cells from blood. The source is a female donor in good health, serving as a healthy control. Both conserved end residues are part of each CDR3. A D gene is named only where the DNA matches it firmly. For some rows the clone size is stated as once, few or many, or as a class when expanded; others skip it.

j_call	clone_size	v_call	d_call	cdr3_aa	cdr3_nt
TRBJ2-1	-	TRBV12-3/TRBV12-4	-	CASSLGGLVISGQFF	TGTGCCAGCAGTTTAGGGGGGCTGGTCATTTCGGGGCAGTTCTTC
TRBJ1-2	many	TRBV7-2	-	CASNRDRYGYTF	TGTGCCAGCAACAGGGACCGCTATGGCTACACCTTC
TRBJ2-4	-	TRBV12-3/TRBV12-4	-	CASSFYREDIQYF	TGTGCCAGCAGTTTTTACAGGGAGGACATTCAGTACTTC
TRBJ1-4	-	TRBV20-1	TRBD1	CSARVYRGPSGEKLFF	TGCAGTGCTAGAGTCTACAGGGGGCCGTCCGGGGAAAAACTGTTTTTT
TRBJ2-5	few	TRBV20-1	-	CSARDFRDPGRETQYF	TGCAGTGCTAGAGACTTCCGGGACCCGGGTCGGGAGACCCAGTACTTC
TRBJ2-1	-	TRBV11-2	TRBD1	CASSPGTGGVEQFF	TGTGCCAGCAGCCCCGGGACAGGGGGCGTTGAGCAGTTCTTC
TRBJ2-7	many	TRBV5-1	-	CASSLNPGSGYEQYF	TGCGCCAGCAGCTTGAACCCAGGTTCGGGCTACGAGCAGTACTTC
TRBJ2-1	few	TRBV24-1	TRBD2	CATSDNTGLGSYNEQFF	TGTGCCACCAGTGACAACACCGGACTAGGTTCCTACAATGAGCAGTTCTTC
TRBJ1-5	few	TRBV6-6	-	CASSSLTRNSNQPQHF	TGTGCCAGCAGTTCCTTGACCCGGAATAGCAATCAGCCCCAGCATTTT
TRBJ1-5	few	TRBV3-1	TRBD1	CASSQGTGEGNQPQHF	TGTGCCAGCAGCCAAGGGACAGGGGAGGGCAATCAGCCCCAGCATTTT
TRBJ2-6	-	TRBV5-4	TRBD1	CASSLGTGLTGANVLTF	TGTGCCAGCAGCTTGGGGACAGGGTTAACAGGGGCCAACGTCCTGACTTTC
TRBJ1-2	many	TRBV13	-	CASSLRGLYGYTF	TGTGCCAGCAGTTTGCGGGGACTCTATGGCTACACCTTC
TRBJ2-3	many	TRBV5-1	TRBD2	CASTREADTQYF	TGCGCCAGCACTCGGGAGGCAGATACGCAGTATTTT